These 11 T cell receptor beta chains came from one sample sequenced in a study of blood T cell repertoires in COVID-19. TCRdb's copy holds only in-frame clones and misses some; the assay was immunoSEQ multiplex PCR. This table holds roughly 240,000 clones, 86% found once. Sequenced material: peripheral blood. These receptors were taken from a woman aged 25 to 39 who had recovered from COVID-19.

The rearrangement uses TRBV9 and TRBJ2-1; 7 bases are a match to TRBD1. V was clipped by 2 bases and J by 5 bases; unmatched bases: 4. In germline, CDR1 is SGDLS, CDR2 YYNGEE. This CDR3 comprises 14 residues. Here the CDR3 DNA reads TGTGCCAGCAGCGTGAGGGGACAGCACAATGAGCAGTTCTTC. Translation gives CASSVRGQHNEQFF. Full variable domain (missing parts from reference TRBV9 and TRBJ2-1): DSGVTQTPKHLITATGQRVTLRCSPRSGDLSVYWYQQSLDQGLQFLIQYYNGEERAKGNILERFSAQQFPDLHSELNLSSLELGDSALYFCASSVRGQHNEQFFGPGTRLTVL.

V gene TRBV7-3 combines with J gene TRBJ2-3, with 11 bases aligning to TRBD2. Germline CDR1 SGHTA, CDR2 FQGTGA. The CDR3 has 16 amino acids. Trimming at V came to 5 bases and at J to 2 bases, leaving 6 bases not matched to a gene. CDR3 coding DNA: TGTGCCAGCAGCCAAACTAGCGGGGGAACCACAGATACGCAGTATTTT. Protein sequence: CASSQTSGGTTDTQYF.

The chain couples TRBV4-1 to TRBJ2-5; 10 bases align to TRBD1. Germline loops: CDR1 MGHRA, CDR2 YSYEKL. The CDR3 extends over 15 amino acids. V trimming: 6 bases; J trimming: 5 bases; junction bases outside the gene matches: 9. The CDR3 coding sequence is TGCGCCAGCAGACAGATGACAGGGGGCGCGGAGACCCAGTACTTC. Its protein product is CASRQMTGGAETQYF.

The CDR3 nucleotides are TGTGCCAGCAGCTTAGTATCGGGTACCTATAATTCACCCCTCCACTTT. It encodes CASSLVSGTYNSPLHF. V is TRBV7-9 and J is TRBJ1-6, with unresolved D. V lost 1 base, J lost 2 bases, and 9 bases lay in between. From germline, CDR1 is SEHNR and CDR2 FQNEAQ (reference sequence). The CDR3 is 16 residues long.

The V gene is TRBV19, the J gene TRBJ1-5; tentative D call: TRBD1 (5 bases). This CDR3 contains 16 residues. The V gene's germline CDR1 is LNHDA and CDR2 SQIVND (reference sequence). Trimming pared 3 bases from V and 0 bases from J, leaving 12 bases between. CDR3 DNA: TGTGCCAGTAGTATCCTCAGGGTACTTAGCAATCAGCCCCAGCATTTT. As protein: CASSILRVLSNQPQHF.

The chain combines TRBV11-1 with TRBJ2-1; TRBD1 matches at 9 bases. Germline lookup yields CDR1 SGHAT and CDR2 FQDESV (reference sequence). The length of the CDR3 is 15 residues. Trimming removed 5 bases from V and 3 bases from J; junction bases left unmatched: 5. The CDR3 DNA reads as TGTGCCAGCAGCCAGAGACAGGGGGACTACAATGAGCAGTTCTTC. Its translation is CASSQRQGDYNEQFF.

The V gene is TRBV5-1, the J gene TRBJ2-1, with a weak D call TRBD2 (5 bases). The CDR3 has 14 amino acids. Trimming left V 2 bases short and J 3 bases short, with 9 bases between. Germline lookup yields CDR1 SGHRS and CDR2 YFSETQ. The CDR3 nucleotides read TGCGCCAGCAGCTTCCCCGGGAACTACAATGAGCAGTTCTTC. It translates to CASSFPGNYNEQFF.

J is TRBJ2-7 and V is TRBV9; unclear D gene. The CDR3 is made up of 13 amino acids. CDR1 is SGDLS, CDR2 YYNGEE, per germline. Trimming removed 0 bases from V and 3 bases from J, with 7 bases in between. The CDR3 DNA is TGTGCCAGCAGCGTAGGGAGCTACTACGAGCAGTACTTC. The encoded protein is CASSVGSYYEQYF.

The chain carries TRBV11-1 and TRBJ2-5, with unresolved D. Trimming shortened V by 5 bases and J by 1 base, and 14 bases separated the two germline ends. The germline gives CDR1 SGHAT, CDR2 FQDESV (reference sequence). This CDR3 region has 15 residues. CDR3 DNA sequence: TGTGCCAGCAGCCGAGGTCCTAACCTCCAAGAGACCCAGTACTTC. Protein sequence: CASSRGPNLQETQYF.

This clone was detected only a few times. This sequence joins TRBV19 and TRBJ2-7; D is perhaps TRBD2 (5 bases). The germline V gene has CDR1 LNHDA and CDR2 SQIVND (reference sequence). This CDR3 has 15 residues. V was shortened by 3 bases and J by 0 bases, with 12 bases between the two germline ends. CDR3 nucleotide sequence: TGTGCCAGTAGTATCACAGCGGTCTTCTCCTACGAGCAGTACTTC. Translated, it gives CASSITAVFSYEQYF.

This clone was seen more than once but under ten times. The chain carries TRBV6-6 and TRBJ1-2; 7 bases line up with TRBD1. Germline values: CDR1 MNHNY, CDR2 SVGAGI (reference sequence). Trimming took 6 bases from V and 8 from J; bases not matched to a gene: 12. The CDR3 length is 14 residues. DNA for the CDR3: TGTGCCAGCAGAAACGTTAAGGGGGCAGAGGGCTACACCTTC. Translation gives CASRNVKGAEGYTF.